This T cell receptor (beta chain) was sequenced for a study of T cells in Graves' hyperthyroidism and ophthalmopathy. Each diagnosis drew on symptoms, thyroxine, TRAb, thyroid ultrasound and orbital computed tomography findings. Amplification yielded TCR beta CDR3 regions, with RNA transcripts as the source. HTBI primers were the set used in a first-round RT-PCR of the TCR CDR3. TCRdb called the multiplex PCR reads again in MiXCR, with one record for every CDR3 protein. This repertoire shows 410,000 or so distinct CDR3 sequences, roughly 15% found once; its top ten account for 13%. This clonotype was counted only a few times. The V and J ends lost 5 bases and 10 bases respectively, with 9 bases between them. Germline V gene sequence: CDR1 ENHRY, CDR2 SYGVKD. The CDR3 contains 11 residues.

Sequenced material: blood. The clonotype originates from a man aged 18 to 35 with Graves' ophthalmopathy. The chain uses TRBV10-3 and TRBJ2-1; D is perhaps TRBD2 (5 bases). The CDR3 nucleotides are TGTGCCATCAGTAAGGACTCAGAGCAGTTCTTC. It specifies CAISKDSEQFF.